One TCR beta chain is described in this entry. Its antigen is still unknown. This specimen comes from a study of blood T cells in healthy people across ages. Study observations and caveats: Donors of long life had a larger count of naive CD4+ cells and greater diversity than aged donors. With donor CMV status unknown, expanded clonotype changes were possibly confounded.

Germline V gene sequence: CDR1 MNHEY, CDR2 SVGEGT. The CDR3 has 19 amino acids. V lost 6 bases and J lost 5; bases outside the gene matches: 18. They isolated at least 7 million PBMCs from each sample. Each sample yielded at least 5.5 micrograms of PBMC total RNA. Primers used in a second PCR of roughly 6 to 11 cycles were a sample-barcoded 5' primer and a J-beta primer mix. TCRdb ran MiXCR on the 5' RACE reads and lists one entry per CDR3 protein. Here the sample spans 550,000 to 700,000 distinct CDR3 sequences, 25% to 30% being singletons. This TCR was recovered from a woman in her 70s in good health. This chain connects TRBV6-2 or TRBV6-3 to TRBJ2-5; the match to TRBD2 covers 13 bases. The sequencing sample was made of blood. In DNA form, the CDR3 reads TGTGCCAGCAGACTACCCGGGACTAGCGGGACCTTCCTGCTCGAGACCCAGTACTTC. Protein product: CASRLPGTSGTFLLETQYF.